The rows below give T cell receptor beta chains drawn from one sample of a study of neurological immune-mediated disorders. TCRdb called the 5' RACE reads again in MiXCR, with one record for every CDR3 protein. This table has 55,000 to 75,000 distinct CDR3 sequences, 2% to 2.5% appearing once. Sequenced material: PBMCs. Receptors were obtained from a man aged 45 to 65 with multiple sclerosis. The CDR3 runs from the conserved cysteine through the conserved F or W. The order of the fields is V gene, D gene, CDR3 protein. D genes are given only for firm matches.

TRBV7-6	NA	CASSLGQGGEQYF
TRBV18	NA	CASSPREWGEKLFF
TRBV4-3	NA	CASSQAVRGPNEKLFF
TRBV5-1	NA	CASSLNVPLAGAFF
TRBV6-1	TRBD2	CASSELAGGPDTQYF
TRBV18	TRBD1	CASSPGQGKAGAFF
TRBV20-1	NA	CSAVKVKSYNEQFF
TRBV18	NA	CASSPGGGQYF
TRBV6-5	NA	CASSPAGNYGYTF
TRBV2	NA	CASIDTDSNQPQHF
TRBV4-2	NA	CASSQEIGNIQYF
TRBV5-1	TRBD2	CASSSLPSSGGYIQYF
TRBV20-1	NA	CSARDPSRGETQYF
TRBV19	NA	CASSIVGRDEKLFF
TRBV9	NA	CASSKGPSYEQYF
TRBV4-3	NA	CASSQEVGRSGELFF
TRBV28	NA	CASHDWRGEQFF
TRBV5-1	NA	CASSLPQGDYGYTF
TRBV28	NA	CASSNWEREQYF
TRBV10-2	NA	CASSDLSGANTGELFF